One sample yielded the 31 T cell receptor beta chains listed below, sequenced in a study of neurological immune-mediated disorders. TCRdb reprocessed the 5' RACE reads with MiXCR, giving one entry per CDR3 protein. Of 85,000 to 100,000 distinct CDR3 sequences in the sample, roughly 4% are singletons; the top ten hold 6%. The specimen sequenced was PBMCs. The receptors here all came from a young woman with multiple sclerosis.

This clonotype was detected ten times or more. The V gene is TRBV30, the J gene TRBJ2-5; 7 bases align to TRBD2. The CDR3 covers 14 residues. J was trimmed by 9 bases and V by 0 bases; bases with no gene match: 10. Germline loops: CDR1 GTSNPN, CDR2 SVGIG (reference sequence). CDR3 sequence reads: CAWSVGGPVLAQYF. DNA for the CDR3: TGTGCCTGGAGTGTGGGAGGGCCGGTTTTGGCCCAGTACTTC.

Many counts were recorded for this clonotype. The CDR3 protein is CASSLGTVEQYF. CDR3 nucleotides: TGCGCCAGCAGCTTGGGGACAGTCGAGCAGTACTTC. V and J are TRBV5-1 and TRBJ2-7; D possibly corresponds to TRBD1 (6 bases). V was clipped by 0 bases and J by 6 bases, with 7 bases between them. CDR3 size: 12 residues. Germline V gene sequence: CDR1 SGHRS, CDR2 YFSETQ.

This clonotype was recorded at least ten times. The chain recombines TRBV20-1 with TRBJ1-5, with unresolved D. V dropped 0 bases and J dropped 5 bases, with 14 bases sitting between them. CDR1 is DFQATT and CDR2 is SNEGSKA in the germline V gene (reference sequence). The CDR3 covers 15 residues. DNA for the CDR3: TGCAGTGCTAGAGATCAAGTGAAGTGGGATCAGCCCCAGCATTTT. Translated: CSARDQVKWDQPQHF.

This clonotype has just a few counts. The chain is built from TRBV5-1 and TRBJ1-2; D unresolved. The CDR3 covers 13 residues. V was clipped by 0 bases and J by 6 bases, with 9 bases between them. Germline V gene sequence: CDR1 SGHRS, CDR2 YFSETQ. CDR3 sequence (DNA): TGCGCCAGCAGCTTGGATATACTGAATGGCTACACCTTC. It encodes CASSLDILNGYTF.

This clonotype was seen many times. V usage is TRBV11-2 and J usage is TRBJ2-6; D is unresolved. The CDR3 sequence is 16 residues long. CDR1 SGHAT and CDR2 FQNNGV come from the germline V gene. V dropped 1 base and J dropped 2 bases, with 9 bases sitting between them. CDR3 sequence (DNA): TGTGCCAGCAGCTTAGCGCCGGGCCCTGGGGCCAACGTCCTGACTTTC. Residues: CASSLAPGPGANVLTF.

This clonotype showed up just once. Just one base apart from a much larger clone, this may be a read error. The rearrangement links TRBV7-9 to TRBJ1-4; tentative D call: TRBD1 (5 bases). The ends were cut back, 5 bases at V and 4 bases at J, with 14 bases in the middle. The length of the CDR3 is 15 residues. Germline V gene data show CDR1 as SEHNR and CDR2 as FQNEAQ (reference sequence). In nucleotides, the CDR3 is TGTGCCAGCAGCCTCGACGGGACTAATAATGAAAAACTGTTTTTT. This gives the protein CASSLDGTNNEKLFF.

This clonotype was picked up many times. This chain connects TRBV5-1 to TRBJ2-6, with D perhaps assigned TRBD1 or TRBD2 (5 bases each). The CDR3 extends over 16 amino acids. Germline CDR1 reads SGHRS; CDR2 reads YFSETQ. The germline V and J ends were trimmed by 4 bases and 1 base, with 12 bases remaining between them. Here the CDR3 DNA reads TGCGCCAGCAGCGGTTTGAGGGGATCTGGGGCCAACGTCCTGACTTTC. Protein sequence: CASSGLRGSGANVLTF.

This clonotype was counted ten times or more. The genes are TRBV20-1 and TRBJ1-1; D gene uncertain. Trimming removed 3 bases from V and 4 bases from J, with 6 bases in between. Germline V lookup: CDR1 DFQATT, CDR2 SNEGSKA (reference sequence). This CDR3 region has 11 residues. The CDR3 is CSASWTTEAFF. CDR3 DNA: TGCAGTGCTAGCTGGACCACTGAAGCTTTCTTT.

This clonotype was recorded at least ten times. The chain combines TRBV12-3 or TRBV12-4 with TRBJ1-2, with TRBD1 identical over 7 bases. Trimming took 6 bases from V and 3 from J; bases not matched to a gene: 4. This CDR3 contains 13 residues. CDR3: CASSLQGHYGYTF. The CDR3 DNA reads TGTGCCAGCAGCCTACAGGGGCACTATGGCTACACCTTC.

This clonotype was seen many times. V gene TRBV15 combines with J gene TRBJ2-3; 9 bases fit TRBD1. V was clipped by 3 bases and J by 4 bases; unmatched bases: 2. Germline V gene lookup returns CDR1 LNHNV and CDR2 YYDKDF (reference sequence). There are 14 residues in the CDR3. CDR3 residues: CATSRGQGSDTQYF. The CDR3 nucleotides read TGTGCCACCAGCAGGGGACAGGGTTCAGATACGCAGTATTTT.

This clonotype was detected many times. The chain is built from TRBV5-7 and TRBJ2-1; 8 positions match TRBD1. TRBV5-7 carries the ORF label, with uncertain function. The J segment lost 5 bases and the V segment lost 4 bases, leaving 26 bases of the junction unmatched. The CDR3 is made up of 21 amino acids. CDR3 amino acids: CASSPLFIDRGSAGPNNEQFF. CDR3 sequence (DNA): TGTGCCAGCAGCCCCCTTTTTATCGACAGGGGATCGGCGGGGCCCAACAATGAGCAGTTCTTC.

This clonotype was picked up many times. The V call is TRBV21-1, the J call TRBJ2-5. TRBV21-1 is noted as a pseudogene. The CDR3 is made up of 17 amino acids. The CDR3 spells CASRKNRRIGLQETQYF. CDR3 DNA sequence: TGTGCCAGCAGAAAAAACCGGCGGATTGGGCTCCAAGAGACCCAGTACTTC.

The table lists this clonotype with many counts. The V call is TRBV7-2, the J call TRBJ2-5; 9 positions agree with TRBD1. The CDR3 runs 15 residues. The V and J ends lost 2 bases and 6 bases, in that order; junction bases with no gene match: 7. Germline V gives CDR1 SGHTA, CDR2 FQGNSA. CDR3 sequence: CASSLPGTGRQTQYF. The DNA of the CDR3 is TGTGCCAGCAGCTTACCCGGGACAGGGAGACAGACCCAGTACTTC.

Many counts were recorded for this clonotype. The CDR3 here is CASSSLGELVLSPLHF. CDR3 bases: TGTGCCAGCAGTTCCTTGGGCGAGTTGGTTCTTTCACCCCTCCACTTT. This chain links TRBV6-6 with TRBJ1-6, with no clear D. Germline loops: CDR1 MNHNY, CDR2 SVGAGI (reference sequence). V was pared by 4 bases and J by 9 bases, with 19 bases between. There are 16 residues in the CDR3.

This clonotype was picked up many times. The chain couples TRBV3-1 to TRBJ1-4; D is unresolved. The CDR3 has 15 residues. The V end was cut by 2 bases, the J end by 8 bases, with 15 bases between. The germline CDR1 and CDR2 sequences are LGHDT and YNNKEL (reference sequence). The DNA of the CDR3 is TGTGCCAGCAGCCAAATCACGGGGAATAACGAAAAACTGTTTTTT. Protein: CASSQITGNNEKLFF.

This clonotype appeared many times. For the CDR3, the DNA is TGTGCCAGCACCGGGAGGCGGTCTTCACCCCTCCACTTT. It translates to CASTGRRSSPLHF. The rearrangement uses TRBV6-6 and TRBJ1-6; no firm D call. Trimming removed 7 bases from V and 9 bases from J, with 13 bases in between. This CDR3 comprises 13 residues. Germline CDR1 is MNHNY and CDR2 is SVGAGI (reference sequence).

The chain couples TRBV20-1 to TRBJ2-3; 8 nucleotides match TRBD2. CDR1 DFQATT and CDR2 SNEGSKA come from the germline V gene (reference sequence). Losses at the gene ends were 2 bases for V and 5 bases for J; bases not matched to a gene: 15. The CDR3 consists of 17 residues. As DNA, the CDR3 is TGCAGTGCTAGACTCCCCTCGGGGGGGGTTAGTATAGATACGCAGTATTTT. Its translation: CSARLPSGGVSIDTQYF.

This clonotype was counted ten times or more. The chain carries TRBV18 and TRBJ1-2; D perhaps matches TRBD1 (5 bases). This CDR3 has 15 residues. The ends were cut back, 6 bases at V and 8 bases at J, with 22 bases in the middle. Per the germline V gene, CDR1 is KGHSH and CDR2 is LQKENI. As DNA, the CDR3 is TGTGCCAGCTCTCTGGCGGCCGGGACCACCTTGGGCTACACCTTC. Translating gives CASSLAAGTTLGYTF.

With regard to this clonotype: This sequence may be a read error, since a much larger clone differs from it by one base. The chain carries TRBV20-1 and TRBJ2-4; 7 positions agree with TRBD2. With V trimmed by 0 bases and J by 10 bases, 6 bases remained unmatched. Germline CDR1 is DFQATT and CDR2 is SNEGSKA (reference sequence). This CDR3 is 13 amino acids long. Here the CDR3 reads CSAREAGAKIQYF. In nucleotides, the CDR3 is TGCAGTGCTAGAGAGGCGGGAGCCAAAATTCAGTACTTC.

In its sample, this clonotype was seen many times. The CDR3 here is CASEPSGQETQYF. The CDR3 nucleotides read TGTGCCAGCGAGCCCTCGGGTCAAGAGACCCAGTACTTC. The J gene is TRBJ2-5, the V gene TRBV7-9, with D hard to call. Germline V lookup: CDR1 SEHNR, CDR2 FQNEAQ (reference sequence). This CDR3 is 13 amino acids long. The ends were cut back, 8 bases at V and 2 bases at J, with 12 bases in the middle.

Many counts were recorded for this clonotype. V gene TRBV6-2 or TRBV6-3 combines with J gene TRBJ2-3, with 9 bases lining up with TRBD1. Per germline, CDR1 MNHEY and CDR2 SVGEGT. V was pared by 2 bases and J by 4 bases, with 7 bases of the junction left unmatched. This CDR3 has 16 amino acids. The CDR3 DNA follows: TGTGCCAGCAGTTACGGAGGGACAGGGAGCCCAGATACGCAGTATTTT. Its protein is CASSYGGTGSPDTQYF.

In this sample, this clonotype turned up many times. The V gene is TRBV29-1, the J gene TRBJ1-2; 9 bases agree with TRBD1. Germline CDR1 SQVTM, CDR2 ANQGSEA. The ends lost 2 bases at V and 8 bases at J; junction bases unmatched: 9. CDR3 length: 14 amino acids. The CDR3 bases are TGCAGCGTTGAATTGAACAGGGGGCTATGGGGCTACACCTTC. Its translation: CSVELNRGLWGYTF. The whole variable domain, filled in from reference TRBV29-1 and TRBJ1-2, reads SAVISQKPSRDICQRGTSLTIQCQVDSQVTMMFWYRQQPGQSLTLIATANQGSEATYESGFVIDKFPISRPNLTFSTLTVSNMSPEDSSIYLCSVELNRGLWGYTFGSGTRLTVV.

This clonotype was recorded at least ten times. The chain is built from TRBV4-2 and TRBJ2-7; D is perhaps TRBD1 or TRBD2 (5 bases each). Trimming stripped 3 bases from V and 6 bases from J, with 18 bases between. The CDR3 totals 15 residues. The germline gives CDR1 LGHNA, CDR2 YNFKEQ. CDR3 nucleotides: TGTGCCAGCAGCCACGAGGGACCTGGCTTTCGCGAGCAGTACTTC. It translates to CASSHEGPGFREQYF.

This clonotype was detected ten times or more. The DNA of the CDR3 is TGCGCCAGCAGCCAAGACCCACAGGGAGCGAACACTGAAGCTTTCTTT. This translates into CASSQDPQGANTEAFF. The V gene is TRBV4-3, the J gene TRBJ1-1, with D possibly matching TRBD1 (6 bases). The CDR3 has 16 residues. CDR1 is LGHNA and CDR2 is YSLEER in the germline V gene. Trimming took off 0 bases at V and 1 base at J, with 12 bases between the two ends.

For this clonotype: A much larger clone differs from this one at a single base, so this may be a read error. This chain links TRBV7-2 with TRBJ2-2; 9 bases map to TRBD2. With 8 bases clipped from V and 0 bases from J, the junction kept 13 bases outside the gene matches. Germline lookup yields CDR1 SGHTA and CDR2 FQGNSA. This CDR3 comprises 18 residues. CDR3 in amino acids: CASGPSGVGPSNTGELFF. CDR3 in DNA: TGTGCCAGCGGTCCTAGCGGGGTCGGCCCCTCGAACACCGGGGAGCTGTTTTTT. The full variable domain, in which reference TRBV7-2 and TRBJ2-2 provide the parts outside the CDR3, is GAGVSQSPSNKVTEKGKDVELRCDPISGHTALYWYRQSLGQGLEFLIYFQGNSAPDKSGLPSDRFSAERTGGSVSTLTIQRTQQEDSAVYLCASGPSGVGPSNTGELFFGEGSRLTVL.

There are many counts of this clonotype. The chain links TRBV29-1 to TRBJ2-3; 8 nucleotides line up with TRBD2. This CDR3 comprises 14 residues. Germline CDR1 and CDR2: SQVTM and ANQGSEA. Trimming took 7 bases from V and 4 from J; bases not matched to a gene: 10. CDR3 sequence reads: CSASTQAGADTQYF. As DNA, the CDR3 is TGCAGCGCGAGTACCCAAGCGGGAGCAGATACGCAGTATTTT.

This clonotype was counted at least ten times. V and J are TRBV27 and TRBJ2-1; 9 bases agree with TRBD2. Germline CDR1 is MNHEY and CDR2 is SMNVEV (reference sequence). Losses at the gene ends were 4 bases for V and 7 bases for J; bases not matched to a gene: 5. CDR3 length: 14 residues. In DNA form, the CDR3 reads TGTGCCAGCAGTTCGGGGACTAGCCGGAATGAGCAGTTCTTC. It is translated as CASSSGTSRNEQFF.

This rearrangement joins TRBV10-3 to TRBJ2-3; 10 nucleotides line up with TRBD1. Germline loops: CDR1 ENHRY, CDR2 SYGVKD. CDR3 size: 14 residues. The V segment lost 8 bases and the J segment 4 bases; nucleotides outside the gene matches: 6. The CDR3 is CAIRWDRGADTQYF. The CDR3 DNA is TGTGCCATCCGTTGGGACAGGGGTGCAGATACGCAGTATTTT.

This clonotype has ten or more counts. The CDR3 loop reads CASSSRTVSSYNEQFF. The CDR3, as DNA: TGTGCCAGCAGCTCAAGGACTGTAAGCTCCTACAATGAGCAGTTCTTC. The chain couples TRBV3-1 to TRBJ2-1; TRBD2 might be the D (5 bases). Per the germline V gene, CDR1 is LGHDT and CDR2 is YNNKEL (reference sequence). The length of the CDR3 is 16 residues. Trimming shortened V by 5 bases and J by 0 bases, and 14 bases separated the two germline ends.

A note on this clonotype: One junction end disagrees with the germline gene, perhaps due to a read error. This chain connects TRBV7-2 to TRBJ1-1; D is unresolved. Germline V gene sequence: CDR1 SGHTA, CDR2 FQGNSA. This CDR3 has 12 amino acids. CDR3 in DNA: TGTGCCAGCAGCTTAGGTGTTACTGGAGCTTTCTTT. Translating it yields CASSLGVTGAFF.

This clonotype was counted ten times or more. V gene TRBV15 combines with J gene TRBJ2-1; weak D call: TRBD2 (5 bases). Trimming took off 0 bases at V and 0 bases at J, with 18 bases between the two ends. Germline-derived CDR1 and CDR2 are LNHNV and YYDKDF (reference sequence). CDR3 length: 19 residues. CDR3 region: CATSRDIPSDFFSYNEQFF. The CDR3 bases are TGTGCCACCAGCAGAGATATCCCCTCGGACTTCTTCTCCTACAATGAGCAGTTCTTC. Looking up the rest from reference TRBV15 and TRBJ2-1 gives the full variable domain: DAMVIQNPRYQVTQFGKPVTLSCSQTLNHNVMYWYQQKSSQAPKLLFHYYDKDFNNEADTPDNFQSRRPNTSFCFLDIRSPGLGDTAMYLCATSRDIPSDFFSYNEQFFGPGTRLTVL.